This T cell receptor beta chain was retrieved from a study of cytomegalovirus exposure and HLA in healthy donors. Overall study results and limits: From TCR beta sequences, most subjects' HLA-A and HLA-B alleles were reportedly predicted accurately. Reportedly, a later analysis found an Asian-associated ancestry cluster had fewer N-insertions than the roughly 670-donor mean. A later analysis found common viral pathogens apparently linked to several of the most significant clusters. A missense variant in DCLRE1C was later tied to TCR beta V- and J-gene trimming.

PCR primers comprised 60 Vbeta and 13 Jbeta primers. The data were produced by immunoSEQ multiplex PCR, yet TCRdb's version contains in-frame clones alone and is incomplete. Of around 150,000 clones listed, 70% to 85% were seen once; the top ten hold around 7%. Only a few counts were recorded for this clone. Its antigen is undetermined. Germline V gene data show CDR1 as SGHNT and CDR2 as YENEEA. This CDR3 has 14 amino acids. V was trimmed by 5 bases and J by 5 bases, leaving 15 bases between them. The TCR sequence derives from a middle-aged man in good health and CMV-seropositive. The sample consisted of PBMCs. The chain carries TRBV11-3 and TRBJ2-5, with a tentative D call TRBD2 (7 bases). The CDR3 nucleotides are TGTGCCAGCAGCCCTGGGACTACAGGGGAGACCCAGTACTTC. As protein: CASSPGTTGETQYF.